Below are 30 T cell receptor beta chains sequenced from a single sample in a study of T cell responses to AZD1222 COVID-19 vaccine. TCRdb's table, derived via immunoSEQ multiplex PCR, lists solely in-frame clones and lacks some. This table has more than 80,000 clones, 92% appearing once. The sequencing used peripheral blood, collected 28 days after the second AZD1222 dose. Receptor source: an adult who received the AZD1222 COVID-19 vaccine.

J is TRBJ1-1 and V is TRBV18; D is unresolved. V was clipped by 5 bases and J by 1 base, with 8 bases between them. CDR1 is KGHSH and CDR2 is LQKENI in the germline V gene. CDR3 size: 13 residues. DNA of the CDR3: TGTGCCAGCTCAACCTCACAGAACACTGAAGCTTTCTTT. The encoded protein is CASSTSQNTEAFF.

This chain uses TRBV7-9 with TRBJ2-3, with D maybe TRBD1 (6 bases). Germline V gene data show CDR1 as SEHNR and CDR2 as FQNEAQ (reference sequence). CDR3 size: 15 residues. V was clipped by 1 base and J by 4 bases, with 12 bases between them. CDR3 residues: CASSLVGAAPDTQYF. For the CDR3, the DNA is TGTGCCAGCAGCTTAGTGGGGGCGGCCCCAGATACGCAGTATTTT.

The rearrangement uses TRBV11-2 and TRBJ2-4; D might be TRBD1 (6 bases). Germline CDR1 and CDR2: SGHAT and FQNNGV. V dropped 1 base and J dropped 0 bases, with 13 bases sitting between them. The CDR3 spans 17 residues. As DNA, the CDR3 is TGTGCCAGCAGCTTAGTTGGACAGCCCCTAGCCAAAAACATTCAGTACTTC. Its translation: CASSLVGQPLAKNIQYF.

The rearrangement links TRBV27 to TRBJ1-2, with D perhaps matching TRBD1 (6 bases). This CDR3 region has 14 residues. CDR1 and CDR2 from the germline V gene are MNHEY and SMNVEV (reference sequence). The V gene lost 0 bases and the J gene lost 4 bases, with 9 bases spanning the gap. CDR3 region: CASSLSGRGYGYTF. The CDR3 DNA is TGTGCCAGCAGTTTATCTGGCAGGGGCTATGGCTACACCTTC.

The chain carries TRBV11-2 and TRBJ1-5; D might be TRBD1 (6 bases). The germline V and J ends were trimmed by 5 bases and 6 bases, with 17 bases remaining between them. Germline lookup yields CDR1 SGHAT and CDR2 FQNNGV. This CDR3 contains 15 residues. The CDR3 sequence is CASSKGGGSGQPQHF. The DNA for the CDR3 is TGTGCCAGCAGCAAAGGGGGAGGCTCTGGTCAGCCCCAGCATTTT.

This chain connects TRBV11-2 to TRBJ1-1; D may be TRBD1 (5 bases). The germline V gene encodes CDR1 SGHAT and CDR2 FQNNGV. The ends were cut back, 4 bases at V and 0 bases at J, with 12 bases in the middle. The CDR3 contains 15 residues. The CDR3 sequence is CASSSPGRVNTEAFF. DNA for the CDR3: TGTGCCAGCAGCTCCCCGGGACGGGTGAACACTGAAGCTTTCTTT. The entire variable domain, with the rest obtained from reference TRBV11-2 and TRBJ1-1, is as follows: EAGVAQSPRYKIIEKRQSVAFWCNPISGHATLYWYQQILGQGPKLLIQFQNNGVVDDSQLPKDRFSAERLKGVDSTLKIQPAKLEDSAVYLCASSSPGRVNTEAFFGQGTRLTVV.

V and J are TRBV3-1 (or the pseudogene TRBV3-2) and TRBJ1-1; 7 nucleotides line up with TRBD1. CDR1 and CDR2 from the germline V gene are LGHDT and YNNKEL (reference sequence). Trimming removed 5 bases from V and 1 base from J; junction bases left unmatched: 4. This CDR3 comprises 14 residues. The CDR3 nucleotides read TGTGCCAGCAGCGAACACAGGGGGAACACTGAAGCTTTCTTT. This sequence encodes CASSEHRGNTEAFF.

The CDR3 DNA reads TGCGCCAGCAACCCCATCGGCAGGGGTTCCGGTGAAAAACTGTTTTTT. It codes for CASNPIGRGSGEKLFF. The chain joins TRBV4-1 to TRBJ1-4, with D tentatively TRBD1 (6 bases). Germline CDR1 reads MGHRA; CDR2 reads YSYEKL. V shed 7 bases and J shed 7 bases, with 22 bases lying between them. CDR3 length: 16 amino acids.

This chain's CDR3 is CASSQGGGSAFF. DNA for the CDR3: TGTGCCAGCAGCCAAGGGGGAGGGTCAGCTTTCTTT. The rearrangement joins TRBV3-1 (or the pseudogene TRBV3-2) to TRBJ1-1; no clear D. V lost 1 base to trimming and J lost 10 bases, with 10 bases between them. This CDR3 spans 12 amino acids. The germline CDR1 and CDR2 sequences are LGHDT and YNNKEL (reference sequence).

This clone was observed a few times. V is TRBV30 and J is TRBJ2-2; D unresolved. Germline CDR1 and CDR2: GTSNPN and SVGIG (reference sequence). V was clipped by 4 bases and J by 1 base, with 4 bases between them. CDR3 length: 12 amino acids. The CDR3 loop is CAWTMNTGELFF. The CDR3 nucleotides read TGTGCCTGGACCATGAACACCGGGGAGCTGTTTTTT.

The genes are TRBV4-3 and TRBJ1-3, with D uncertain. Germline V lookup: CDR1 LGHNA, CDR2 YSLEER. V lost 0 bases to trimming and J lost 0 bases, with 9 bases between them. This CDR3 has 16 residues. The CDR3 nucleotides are TGCGCCAGCAGCCAAGATTACAGCAGCTCTGGAAACACCATATATTTT. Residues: CASSQDYSSSGNTIYF.

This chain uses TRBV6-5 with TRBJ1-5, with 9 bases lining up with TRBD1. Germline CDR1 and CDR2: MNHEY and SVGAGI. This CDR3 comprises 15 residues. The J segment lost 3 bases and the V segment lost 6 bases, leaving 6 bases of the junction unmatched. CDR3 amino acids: CASSPRDRANQPQHF. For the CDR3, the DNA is TGTGCCAGCAGCCCCCGGGACAGGGCCAATCAGCCCCAGCATTTT.

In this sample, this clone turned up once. CDR3: CAWSNRADTEAFF. DNA of the CDR3: TGTGCCTGGAGTAATAGGGCCGACACTGAAGCTTTCTTT. The rearrangement links TRBV30 to TRBJ1-1; D remains ambiguous. The CDR3 totals 13 residues. With 2 bases removed from V and 3 bases from J, the gap between germline ends came to 10 bases. Germline V gives CDR1 GTSNPN, CDR2 SVGIG (reference sequence).

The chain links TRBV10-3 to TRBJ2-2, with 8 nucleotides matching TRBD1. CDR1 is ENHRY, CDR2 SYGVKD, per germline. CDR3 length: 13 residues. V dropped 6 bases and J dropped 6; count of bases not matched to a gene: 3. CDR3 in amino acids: CAIRGTGPGELFF. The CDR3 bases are TGTGCCATCAGGGGGACAGGCCCCGGGGAGCTGTTTTTT.

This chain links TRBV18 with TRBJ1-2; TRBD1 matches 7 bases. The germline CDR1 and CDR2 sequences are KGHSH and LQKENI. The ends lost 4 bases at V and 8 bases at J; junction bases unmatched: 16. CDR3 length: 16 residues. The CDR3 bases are TGTGCCAGCTCACTGGGGGCCGAGACAGGGATTCGCGGCTACACCTTC. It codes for CASSLGAETGIRGYTF.

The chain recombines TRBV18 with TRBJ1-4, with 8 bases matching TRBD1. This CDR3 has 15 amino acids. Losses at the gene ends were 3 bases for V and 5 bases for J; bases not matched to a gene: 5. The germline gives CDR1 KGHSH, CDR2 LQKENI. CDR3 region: CASSPSGTGNEKLFF. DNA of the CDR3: TGTGCCAGCTCACCGTCCGGGACAGGCAATGAAAAACTGTTTTTT. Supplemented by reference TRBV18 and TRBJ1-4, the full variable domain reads NAGVMQNPRHLVRRRGQEARLRCSPMKGHSHVYWYRQLPEEGLKFMVYLQKENIIDESGMPKERFSAEFPKEGPSILRIQQVVRGDSAAYFCASSPSGTGNEKLFFGSGTQLSVL.

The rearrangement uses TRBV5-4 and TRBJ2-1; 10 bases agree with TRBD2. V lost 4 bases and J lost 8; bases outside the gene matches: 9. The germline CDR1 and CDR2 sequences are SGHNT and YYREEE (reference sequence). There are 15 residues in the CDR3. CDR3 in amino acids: CASSQAGGLVHEQFF. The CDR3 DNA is TGTGCCAGCAGCCAAGCGGGGGGGCTAGTTCATGAGCAGTTCTTC.

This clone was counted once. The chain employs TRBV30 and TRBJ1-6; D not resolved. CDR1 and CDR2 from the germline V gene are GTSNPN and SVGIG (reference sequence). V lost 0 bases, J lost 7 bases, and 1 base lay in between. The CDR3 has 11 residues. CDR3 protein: CAWSVNSPLHF. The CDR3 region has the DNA TGTGCCTGGAGTGTAAATTCACCCCTCCACTTT.

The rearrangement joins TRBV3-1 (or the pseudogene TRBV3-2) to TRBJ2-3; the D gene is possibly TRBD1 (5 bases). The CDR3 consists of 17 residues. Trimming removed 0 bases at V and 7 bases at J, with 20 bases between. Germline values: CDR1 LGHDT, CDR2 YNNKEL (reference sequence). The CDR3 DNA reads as TGTGCCAGCAGCCAAGAGAAAGGGGAAAGGCCCCCGAATACGCAGTATTTT. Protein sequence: CASSQEKGERPPNTQYF.

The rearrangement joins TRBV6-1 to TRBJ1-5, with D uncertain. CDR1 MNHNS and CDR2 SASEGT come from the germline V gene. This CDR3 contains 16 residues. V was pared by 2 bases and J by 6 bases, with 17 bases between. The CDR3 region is CASSEPSLPQGQPQHF. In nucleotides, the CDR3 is TGTGCCAGCAGTGAACCCAGCCTCCCTCAAGGTCAGCCCCAGCATTTT.

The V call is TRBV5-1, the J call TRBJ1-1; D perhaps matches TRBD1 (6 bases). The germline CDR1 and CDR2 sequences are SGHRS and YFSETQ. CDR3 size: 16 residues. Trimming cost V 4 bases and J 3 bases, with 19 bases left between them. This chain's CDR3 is CASSPGGRGVDTEAFF. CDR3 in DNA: TGCGCCAGCAGCCCGGGTGGCAGGGGAGTGGACACTGAAGCTTTCTTT.

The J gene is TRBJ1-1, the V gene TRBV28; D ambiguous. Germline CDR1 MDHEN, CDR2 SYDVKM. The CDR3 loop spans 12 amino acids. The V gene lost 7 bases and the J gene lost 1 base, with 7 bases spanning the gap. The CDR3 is CASTTPNTEAFF. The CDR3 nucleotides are TGTGCCAGCACCACACCGAACACTGAAGCTTTCTTT.

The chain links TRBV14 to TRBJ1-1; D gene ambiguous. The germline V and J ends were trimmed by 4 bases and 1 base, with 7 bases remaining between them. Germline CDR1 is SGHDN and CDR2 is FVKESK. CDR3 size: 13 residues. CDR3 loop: CASSLTENTEAFF. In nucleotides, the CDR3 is TGTGCCAGCAGCCTCACAGAGAACACTGAAGCTTTCTTT.

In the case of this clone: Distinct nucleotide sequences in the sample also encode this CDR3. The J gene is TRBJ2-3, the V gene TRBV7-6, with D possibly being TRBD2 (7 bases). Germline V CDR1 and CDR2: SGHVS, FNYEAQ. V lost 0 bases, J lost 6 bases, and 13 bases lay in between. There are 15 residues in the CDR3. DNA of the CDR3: TGTGCCAGCAGCTTAGCGGGGGGGCCGAGGGATACGCAGTATTTT. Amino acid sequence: CASSLAGGPRDTQYF.

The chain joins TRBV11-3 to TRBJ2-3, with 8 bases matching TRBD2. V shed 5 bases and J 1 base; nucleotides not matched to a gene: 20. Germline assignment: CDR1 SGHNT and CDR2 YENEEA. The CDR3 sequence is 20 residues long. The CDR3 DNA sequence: TGTGCCAGCAGCCCTAGGGGGGGGACTAGTGGCTTTGTGCGCACAGATACGCAGTATTTT. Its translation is CASSPRGGTSGFVRTDTQYF. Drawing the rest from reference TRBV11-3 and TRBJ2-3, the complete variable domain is EAGVVQSPRYKIIEKKQPVAFWCNPISGHNTLYWYLQNLGQGPELLIRYENEEAVDDSQLPKDRFSAERLKGVDSTLKIQPAELGDSAVYLCASSPRGGTSGFVRTDTQYFGPGTRLTVL.

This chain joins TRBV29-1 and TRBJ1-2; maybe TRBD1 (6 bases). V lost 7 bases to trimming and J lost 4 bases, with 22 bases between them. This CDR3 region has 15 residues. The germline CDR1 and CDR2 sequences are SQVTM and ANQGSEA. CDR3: CSALPSGQTIYGYTF. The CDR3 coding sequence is TGCAGCGCCCTCCCTAGCGGACAGACCATCTATGGCTACACCTTC.

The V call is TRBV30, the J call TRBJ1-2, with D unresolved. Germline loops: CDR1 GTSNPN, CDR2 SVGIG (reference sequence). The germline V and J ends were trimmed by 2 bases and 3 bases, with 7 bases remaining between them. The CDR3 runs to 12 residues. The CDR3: CAWSPRDYGYTF. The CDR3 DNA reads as TGTGCCTGGAGTCCAAGGGACTATGGCTACACCTTC.

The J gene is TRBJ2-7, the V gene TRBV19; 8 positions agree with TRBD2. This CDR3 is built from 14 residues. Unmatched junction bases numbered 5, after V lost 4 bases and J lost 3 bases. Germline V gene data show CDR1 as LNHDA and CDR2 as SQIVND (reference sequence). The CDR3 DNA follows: TGTGCCAGTAGTAAGGGACTAGATGGCTACGAGCAGTACTTC. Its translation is CASSKGLDGYEQYF.

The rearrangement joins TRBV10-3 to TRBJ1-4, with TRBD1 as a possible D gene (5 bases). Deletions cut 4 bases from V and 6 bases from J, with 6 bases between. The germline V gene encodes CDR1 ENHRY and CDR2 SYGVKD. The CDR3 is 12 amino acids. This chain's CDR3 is CAISATDEKLFF. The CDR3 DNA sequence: TGTGCCATCAGTGCGACAGATGAAAAACTGTTTTTT.

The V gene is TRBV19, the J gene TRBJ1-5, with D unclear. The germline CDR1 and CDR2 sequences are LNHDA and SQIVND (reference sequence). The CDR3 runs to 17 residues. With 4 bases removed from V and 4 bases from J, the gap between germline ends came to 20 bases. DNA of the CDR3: TGTGCCAGTAGTAATCCATTGGGTGGACTAGGAAATCAGCCCCAGCATTTT. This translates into CASSNPLGGLGNQPQHF.